This T cell receptor (beta chain) was captured by sequencing in a study of post-analysis software for immune sequencing data. About the study: Clinical courses comprised relapsing-remitting, secondary progressive and progressive-relapsing multiple sclerosis. Points from the study as a whole: When patients were compared with controls, about five TRBV segments were more frequent, TRBV5-6, TRBV5-1 and TRBV20-1 among them. Samples sharing a preparation batch grouped tightly together when assessed by F measure.

Incorporated into the TCR beta cDNA libraries were unique molecular identifiers, which served to reduce PCR and sequencing biases. MiXCR was run by TCRdb on the PCR reads, yielding one entry per CDR3 protein. The profile shows about half a million distinct CDR3 sequences, 40% to 55% of them singletons. As regards this clonotype: Its antigen is undetermined.

In germline, CDR1 is DFQATT, CDR2 SNEGSKA (reference sequence). There are 15 residues in the CDR3. Between the trimmed V and J ends, which lost 2 bases and 8 bases, there was a span of 16 bases. This TCR derives from a girl under 18 with multiple sclerosis. Sequenced material: blood. The rearrangement uses TRBV20-1 and TRBJ1-6, with D possibly TRBD1 on 5 matching bases. The CDR3 reads CSARMVRVADSPLHF. DNA of the CDR3: TGCAGTGCTAGAATGGTCAGGGTTGCGGATTCACCCCTCCACTTT.